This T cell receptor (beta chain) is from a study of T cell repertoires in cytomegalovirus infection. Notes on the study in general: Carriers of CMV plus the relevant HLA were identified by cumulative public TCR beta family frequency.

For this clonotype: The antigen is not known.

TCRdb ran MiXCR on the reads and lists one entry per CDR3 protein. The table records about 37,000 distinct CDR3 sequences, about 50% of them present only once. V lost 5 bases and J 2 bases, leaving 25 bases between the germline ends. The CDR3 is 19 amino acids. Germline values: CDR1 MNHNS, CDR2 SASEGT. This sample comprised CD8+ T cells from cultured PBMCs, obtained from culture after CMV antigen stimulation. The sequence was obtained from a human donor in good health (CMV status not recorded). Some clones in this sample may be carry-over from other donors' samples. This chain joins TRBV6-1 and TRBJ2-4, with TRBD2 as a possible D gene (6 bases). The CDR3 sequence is CASSFTPVASEIPKNIQYF. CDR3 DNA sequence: TGTGCCAGCAGTTTCACCCCGGTGGCTAGCGAGATACCCAAAAACATTCAGTACTTC.